These T cell receptor beta chains were read from a single sample in a study of T cells after yellow fever vaccination. A single record per CDR3 protein comes from TCRdb applying MiXCR to the 5' RACE reads. The sample shows 300,000 or so distinct CDR3 sequences, roughly 6.8% of them seen only once. The material sequenced was PBMCs, taken roughly 46 days after the first yellow fever vaccination. These receptors were obtained from a man younger than 35 who received the YFV17D yellow fever vaccine. The CDR3 runs from the conserved cysteine through the conserved F or W. A D gene is named only where the DNA matches it firmly. The size field is filled for only some rows; it gives once, few, many or a size class.

abundance	v_gene	d_gene	len	j_gene	CDR3aa	CDR3nt
few	TRBV19	-	15	TRBJ1-1	CASASVRGARSKAFF	TGTGCCAGCGCCTCTGTTCGGGGGGCTCGTTCGAAAGCTTTCTTT
few	TRBV4-3	-	13	TRBJ1-6	CASSQEIRSPLHF	TGCGCCAGCAGCCAAGAAATCAGGTCACCCCTCCACTTT
few	TRBV7-2	-	13	TRBJ1-6	CASSLLEEPPLHF	TGTGCCAGCAGCCTTCTCGAGGAGCCACCCCTCCACTTT
-	TRBV18	-	12	TRBJ2-2	CASSPRQGELFF	TGTGCCAGCTCACCGCGGCAGGGGGAGCTGTTTTTT
few	TRBV15	TRBD1	17	TRBJ1-5	CATKTGETKTGNQPQHF	TGTGCCACCAAGACAGGGGAAACCAAAACTGGGAATCAGCCCCAGCATTTT
-	TRBV6-5	-	17	TRBJ2-2	CASSHGVGGPDTGELFF	TGTGCCAGCAGTCACGGTGTTGGGGGGCCCGACACCGGGGAGCTGTTTTTT
few	TRBV24-1	-	13	TRBJ2-5	CATSDLFIETQYF	TGTGCCACCAGTGATTTGTTCATCGAGACCCAGTACTTC
few	TRBV29-1	TRBD1	16	TRBJ1-6	CSVEAGQSSYNSPLHF	TGCAGCGTTGAAGCGGGACAGAGCTCCTATAATTCACCCCTCCACTTT
many	TRBV23-1	TRBD1	14	TRBJ2-6	CASSQAPQRTGATF	TGCGCCAGCAGTCAAGCGCCACAGAGGACAGGGGCGACTTTC
few	TRBV4-1	-	14	TRBJ1-1	CASSPLGRSTEAFF	TGCGCCAGCAGCCCCTTGGGCAGATCCACTGAAGCTTTCTTT
many	TRBV6-1	-	12	TRBJ2-1	CASGGAVNEQFF	TGTGCCAGCGGGGGGGCCGTTAATGAGCAGTTCTTC
-	TRBV4-1	-	15	TRBJ2-1	CASSLRAGANNEQFF	TGCGCCAGCAGCCTCCGGGCAGGGGCAAACAATGAGCAGTTCTTC
many	TRBV5-1	TRBD1	14	TRBJ2-7	CASSAGTGTYEQYF	TGCGCCAGCAGCGCCGGGACAGGGACCTACGAGCAGTACTTC
few	TRBV30	-	11	TRBJ2-1	CAWSVFHEQFF	TGTGCCTGGAGTGTGTTCCATGAGCAGTTCTTC
-	TRBV5-4	TRBD1	16	TRBJ2-1	CASSRVAGQGSNEQFF	TGTGCCAGCAGTCGGGTTGCGGGACAGGGTAGCAATGAGCAGTTCTTC
few	TRBV29-1	-	11	TRBJ2-7	CSVEVSGTQYF	TGCAGCGTTGAGGTGTCCGGCACGCAGTACTTC
-	TRBV6-2/TRBV6-3	TRBD2	15	TRBJ2-7	CASSHTSGADYEQYF	TGTGCCAGCAGTCACACTAGCGGGGCCGACTACGAGCAGTACTTC
few	TRBV2	TRBD2	19	TRBJ2-5	CASSEAQVTSGWIQETQYF	TGTGCCAGCAGTGAAGCGCAAGTGACTAGCGGGTGGATACAAGAGACCCAGTACTTC
-	TRBV18	TRBD1	15	TRBJ2-1	CASSPGQGEVTEQFF	TGTGCCAGCTCACCAGGACAGGGGGAAGTAACTGAGCAGTTCTTC
few	TRBV5-1	-	14	TRBJ1-5	CASSLRGGDEPQHF	TGCGCCAGCAGCTTGCGAGGGGGGGATGAGCCCCAGCATTTT
many	TRBV7-2	-	16	TRBJ2-1	CASSPTAASSYNEQFF	TGTGCCAGCAGCCCCACGGCCGCTAGCTCCTACAATGAGCAGTTCTTC
few	TRBV7-9	-	16	TRBJ2-4	CASSLGQSLAKNIQYF	TGTGCCAGCAGCCTAGGACAGAGCTTAGCCAAAAACATTCAGTACTTC
-	TRBV4-2	-	14	TRBJ2-3	CASSQVGGGATQYF	TGTGCCAGCAGCCAAGTGGGCGGTGGGGCTACGCAGTATTTT
few	TRBV19	TRBD2	15	TRBJ2-5	CASSPRGSGEETQYF	TGTGCCAGTAGTCCACGTGGTAGCGGGGAGGAGACCCAGTACTTC
many	TRBV24-1	-	16	TRBJ2-5	CATSDLHGRGQETQYF	TGTGCCACCAGTGATTTGCACGGCAGGGGCCAAGAGACCCAGTACTTC
few	TRBV5-1	-	13	TRBJ1-1	CASSFGGATEAFF	TGCGCCAGCAGCTTTGGAGGGGCCACTGAAGCTTTCTTT
many	TRBV12-3/TRBV12-4	-	13	TRBJ2-1	CASSLGWGAKQFF	TGTGCCAGCAGTTTGGGGTGGGGGGCGAAGCAGTTCTTC
many	TRBV5-1	-	18	TRBJ2-3	CASSPLGVGGGGTDTQYF	TGCGCCAGCAGCCCCTTGGGGGTTGGCGGAGGGGGCACAGATACGCAGTATTTT
-	TRBV5-4	-	14	TRBJ1-2	CASRSGEINYGYTF	TGTGCCAGCAGAAGTGGAGAGATAAACTATGGCTACACCTTC
-	TRBV5-1	-	15	TRBJ1-5	CASSVQGGGNQPQHF	TGCGCCAGCAGCGTACAGGGTGGGGGCAATCAGCCCCAGCATTTT
many	TRBV5-1	TRBD1	14	TRBJ2-4	CASSLGQGRNIQYF	TGCGCCAGCAGCTTGGGACAGGGGCGAAACATTCAGTACTTC
many	TRBV12-3/TRBV12-4	-	16	TRBJ2-1	CASTAPAGGLHNEQFF	TGTGCCAGCACCGCCCCAGCCGGGGGGCTGCACAATGAGCAGTTCTTC
-	TRBV18	TRBD1	16	TRBJ1-4	CASSPPEEQGGEKLFF	TGTGCCAGCTCACCACCGGAGGAACAGGGGGGTGAAAAACTGTTTTTT
few	TRBV5-1	TRBD1	14	TRBJ2-7	CASSPETGVLEQYF	TGCGCCAGCAGCCCGGAGACAGGGGTACTCGAGCAGTACTTC
-	TRBV5-1	-	14	TRBJ2-3	CASSTSDGADTQYF	TGCGCCAGCAGCACATCGGACGGCGCAGATACGCAGTATTTT
many	TRBV11-2	TRBD2	16	TRBJ2-3	CASSARLAGGTDTQYF	TGTGCCAGCAGCGCACGACTAGCGGGGGGCACAGATACGCAGTATTTT
many	TRBV7-9	TRBD2	13	TRBJ2-1	CASRLGLYNEQFF	TGTGCCAGCAGACTGGGACTATACAATGAGCAGTTCTTC
few	TRBV11-1	-	19	TRBJ1-2	CASSSPDGIAKKLDYGYTF	TGTGCCAGCAGCTCACCGGACGGGATCGCGAAAAAACTAGACTATGGCTACACCTTC
-	TRBV28	-	15	TRBJ1-2	CASSFTAHQGYGYTF	TGTGCCAGCAGTTTTACTGCGCACCAAGGCTATGGCTACACCTTC
-	TRBV6-1	TRBD2	15	TRBJ2-5	CASSRLADNQETQYF	TGTGCCAGCAGTCGACTAGCGGATAACCAAGAGACCCAGTACTTC
-	TRBV6-1	-	16	TRBJ1-2	CASRRGPTGQIYGYTF	TGTGCCAGCAGAAGGGGCCCGACTGGACAAATCTATGGCTACACCTTC
-	TRBV7-8	TRBD2	15	TRBJ2-4	CASSTTGRGKNIQYF	TGTGCCAGCAGCACGACTGGGCGGGGGAAAAACATTCAGTACTTC
many	TRBV5-1	-	14	TRBJ2-2	CASSLAGSTGELFF	TGCGCCAGCAGCTTGGCAGGGTCCACCGGGGAGCTGTTTTTT
few	TRBV15	TRBD1	15	TRBJ1-2	CATSRVQGVNYGYTF	TGTGCCACCAGCAGAGTTCAGGGGGTGAACTATGGCTACACCTTC
few	TRBV4-3	-	18	TRBJ1-4	CASSQGKGPTERMEKLFF	TGCGCCAGCAGCCAAGGGAAGGGCCCGACAGAACGGATGGAAAAACTGTTTTTT
-	TRBV2	-	14	TRBJ1-5	CASMDGDSNQPQHF	TGTGCCAGCATGGACGGGGATAGCAATCAGCCCCAGCATTTT
few	TRBV7-9	-	14	TRBJ1-2	CASSSVPNNYGYTF	TGTGCCAGCAGCTCTGTACCAAATAACTATGGCTACACCTTC
many	TRBV6-2/TRBV6-3	TRBD1	16	TRBJ1-6	CASRTTRGTGSPALHF	TGTGCCAGCAGAACCACGCGGGGGACAGGGTCTCCGGCACTCCACTTT
-	TRBV14	-	15	TRBJ2-3	CASSQRYGPWDTQYF	TGTGCCAGCAGCCAAAGGTATGGGCCTTGGGATACGCAGTATTTT
few	TRBV18	TRBD1	16	TRBJ2-3	CASSPPGTGGEDTQYF	TGTGCCAGCTCACCTCCCGGGACAGGGGGCGAAGATACGCAGTATTTT
-	TRBV5-5	-	15	TRBJ1-1	CASSLAERANTEAFF	TGTGCCAGCAGCTTGGCCGAGCGGGCGAACACTGAAGCTTTCTTT
-	TRBV12-3/TRBV12-4	-	12	TRBJ2-7	CASSLGTSGMYF	TGTGCCAGCAGTTTAGGAACCTCCGGGATGTACTTC
-	TRBV4-1	-	14	TRBJ2-5	CASSQFTGLETQYF	TGCGCCAGCAGCCAATTTACAGGGTTGGAGACCCAGTACTTC
-	TRBV4-3	-	13	TRBJ2-5	CASSQRGGETQYF	TGCGCCAGCAGCCAAAGGGGGGGAGAGACCCAGTACTTC
-	TRBV30	-	14	TRBJ2-7	CAWRITGTPSEQYF	TGTGCCTGGAGGATAACAGGGACCCCTTCCGAGCAGTACTTC
-	TRBV12-3/TRBV12-4	TRBD1	14	TRBJ1-1	CASNIQGLNTEAFF	TGTGCCAGCAATATACAGGGGTTGAACACTGAAGCTTTCTTT
many	TRBV29-1	-	14	TRBJ2-2	CSVAARADTGELFF	TGCAGCGTTGCTGCGAGGGCAGATACCGGGGAGCTGTTTTTT